This TCR beta chain was obtained from a study of spatial heterogeneity in lung cancer. The study tagged each TCR cDNA molecule with a unique molecular identifier. TCRdb processed the 5' RACE reads anew with MiXCR; each CDR3 protein has one entry. Of some 37,000 distinct CDR3 sequences in the sample, 4% to 6% are singletons; the top ten hold about 30%. Losses at the gene ends were 3 bases for V and 4 bases for J; bases not matched to a gene: 7. This CDR3 spans 15 amino acids. Germline CDR1 DFQATT, CDR2 SNEGSKA (reference sequence). Time point described: sample taken at primary tumor resection. Unsorted whole RNA samples from tumor, nontumor lung or frozen PBMC were sequenced. Donors were roughly 70 untreated early-stage non-small cell lung cancer patients.

Source: PBMCs, taken at surgery. The gene calls are TRBV20-1 and TRBJ2-1, with 9 bases lining up with TRBD2. The TCR was taken from a female donor with early-stage non-small cell lung cancer. The CDR3 reads CSASTGTSLYNEQFF. The CDR3 DNA sequence: TGCAGTGCTAGCACCGGGACTAGCCTATACAATGAGCAGTTCTTC.